This entry describes one T cell receptor (beta chain). Its target is not known. The data derive from a study of blood T cells in healthy people across ages. General study points: Observed TCR beta diversity per million T cells went down as age went up. This fall followed a roughly linear course with age.

Healthy Caucasians from Russia aged roughly 6 to 90 served as donors. Primed by a sample-barcoded 5' primer and a J-beta primer mix, a second PCR proceeded for 7 to 11 cycles. Template switching added a 12-random-nucleotide identifier to every cDNA molecule. In TCRdb, the 5' RACE reads were re-called with MiXCR into one record per CDR3 protein. The data contain 890,000 or so distinct CDR3 sequences, 62% of them seen just once; the ten biggest clones take up 25% to 35%. This CDR3 has 16 amino acids. CDR1 and CDR2 (germline): LGHNA, YNFKEQ. V is TRBV4-2 and J is TRBJ2-4; TRBD2 aligns across 7 bases. The J call is doubtful: the DNA matches TRBJ2-7 better. The origin of this receptor is a man younger than 40 in good health. Material: blood. The CDR3 spells CASSQAIGGTINEQYF. DNA of the CDR3: TGTGCCAGCAGCCAAGCGATCGGGGGGACCATCAACGAGCAGTACTTC.